The TCR beta chain described here comes from a study of T cell repertoires in cytomegalovirus infection. Whole-study results and caveats: Clonotype analysis showed dominance of the ex vivo response by HLA-C-restricted CMV-specific TCR beta clonotypes.

TCRdb passed the reads through MiXCR, listing each CDR3 protein once. The sample includes fewer than 550,000 distinct CDR3 sequences, approximately 15% of them seen just once. This clonotype was observed many times. The antigen is not known. The receptor was isolated from a human donor in good health (CMV status not recorded). Some clones in this sample may be carry-over from other donors' samples. Sequencing was carried out using CD8+ T cells from PBMCs.

This CDR3 reads CAAGAFQETQYF. The CDR3 DNA sequence: TGTGCCGCCGGGGCGTTCCAAGAGACCCAGTACTTC. This sequence joins TRBV6-6 and TRBJ2-5, with D perhaps given as TRBD1 or TRBD2 (5 bases each). In germline, CDR1 is MNHNY, CDR2 SVGAGI (reference sequence). The ends were cut back, 11 bases at V and 1 base at J, with 11 bases in the middle. There are 12 residues in the CDR3.